The 27 T cell receptor beta chains below were found in one sample sequenced in a study of blood T cell repertoires in COVID-19. The table came from immunoSEQ multiplex PCR; TCRdb's copy has only in-frame clones and leaves some out. The data show nearly 15,000 clones, around 90% seen once. Sequences were obtained from peripheral blood. All receptors derive from a human donor in a cohort sampled during active COVID-19.

This clone was observed once. V is TRBV3-1 (or the pseudogene TRBV3-2) and J is TRBJ2-2, with D perhaps matching TRBD1 (6 bases). Germline values: CDR1 LGHDT, CDR2 YNNKEL (reference sequence). The CDR3 length is 13 residues. V gave up 2 bases and J gave up 9 bases, with 10 bases separating them. CDR3 residues: CASSQPTGWELFF. In nucleotides, the CDR3 is TGTGCCAGCAGCCAACCTACAGGGTGGGAGCTGTTTTTT.

The rearrangement joins TRBV6-6 to TRBJ1-1; TRBD1 matches 7 bases. Germline loops: CDR1 MNHNY, CDR2 SVGAGI (reference sequence). Trimming took 0 bases from V and 5 from J; bases not matched to a gene: 6. This CDR3 region has 15 residues. In DNA form, the CDR3 reads TGTGCCAGCAGTTACTCGAAGCAGGGGGGTACTGAAGCTTTCTTT. Its translation is CASSYSKQGGTEAFF.

This chain uses TRBV12-3 or TRBV12-4 with TRBJ2-7; 7 bases match TRBD1. This CDR3 spans 13 amino acids. V gave up 6 bases and J gave up 1 base; unmatched junction bases: 3. Written as DNA, the CDR3 is TGTGCCAGCAGCCCGACAGGGTCCTACGAGCAGTACTTC. Translation: CASSPTGSYEQYF.

The gene calls are TRBV30 and TRBJ1-2; D gene uncertain. The germline gives CDR1 GTSNPN, CDR2 SVGIG (reference sequence). The ends were cut back, 4 bases at V and 8 bases at J, with 11 bases in the middle. The CDR3 consists of 11 residues. The CDR3 here is CAWKEAAGYTF. DNA of the CDR3: TGTGCCTGGAAAGAGGCTGCGGGCTACACCTTC.

The CDR3 sequence is CASSSGRRNEKLFF. CDR3 coding DNA: TGTGCCAGCAGTTCAGGGCGACGGAATGAAAAACTGTTTTTT. This sequence joins TRBV6-6 and TRBJ1-4, with D maybe TRBD1 (5 bases). Trimming took off 4 bases at V and 5 bases at J, with 11 bases between the two ends. The CDR3 covers 14 residues. Germline V CDR1 and CDR2: MNHNY, SVGAGI (reference sequence).

The chain carries TRBV5-5 and TRBJ1-5, with TRBD1 matching 9 bases. Germline loops: CDR1 SGHKS, CDR2 YYEKEE (reference sequence). With V trimmed by 5 bases and J by 4 bases, 4 bases remained unmatched. There are 14 residues in the CDR3. In DNA form, the CDR3 reads TGTGCCAGCAGTCGACAGGGGGGGAATCAGCCCCAGCATTTT. The encoded protein is CASSRQGGNQPQHF.

The rearrangement uses TRBV3-1 (or the pseudogene TRBV3-2) and TRBJ1-2; D is possibly TRBD1 (6 bases). The CDR3 is 14 amino acids. CDR1 and CDR2 (germline): LGHDT, YNNKEL (reference sequence). V was shortened by 6 bases and J by 4 bases, with 15 bases between the two germline ends. This chain's CDR3 is CASRASGEGYGYTF. The CDR3 coding sequence is TGTGCCAGCAGGGCTTCAGGGGAGGGCTATGGCTACACCTTC.

This clone showed up just once. The chain has TRBV2 and TRBJ1-1; no reliable D call. V was shortened by 4 bases and J by 4 bases, with 10 bases between the two germline ends. From germline, CDR1 is SNHLY and CDR2 FYNNEI. The CDR3 is 13 residues long. CDR3 protein: CASSGEGGTEAFF. In DNA form, the CDR3 reads TGTGCCAGCAGTGGGGAGGGAGGCACTGAAGCTTTCTTT.

The V and J genes are TRBV3-1 (or the pseudogene TRBV3-2) and TRBJ2-2; 11 bases map to TRBD2. CDR3 size: 16 residues. The V gene end was trimmed by 4 bases and the J gene end by 5 bases; junction bases not matched to a gene: 6. Germline V CDR1 and CDR2: LGHDT, YNNKEL (reference sequence). CDR3 nucleotides: TGTGCCAGCAGCCCCCTAGCGGGGGGCAGTACCGGGGAGCTGTTTTTT. This codes for CASSPLAGGSTGELFF.

The J gene is TRBJ2-7, the V gene TRBV5-1, with 8 bases aligning to TRBD1. Trimming removed 3 bases from V and 6 bases from J; junction bases left unmatched: 8. The CDR3 length is 14 residues. CDR1 SGHRS and CDR2 YFSETQ come from the germline V gene. The CDR3 nucleotides are TGCGCCAGCAGCTCGGTACCAGGGGGCGTCGAGCAGTACTTC. Protein product: CASSSVPGGVEQYF. Supplemented by reference TRBV5-1 and TRBJ2-7, the full variable domain reads KAGVTQTPRYLIKTRGQQVTLSCSPISGHRSVSWYQQTPGQGLQFLFEYFSETQRNKGNFPGRFSGRQFSNSRSEMNVSTLELGDSALYLCASSSVPGGVEQYFGPGTRLTVT.

This clone appeared a few times. The chain carries TRBV7-2 and TRBJ1-5; a possible D gene is TRBD1 (5 bases). The V end was cut by 2 bases, the J end by 4 bases, with 12 bases between. Germline lookup yields CDR1 SGHTA and CDR2 FQGNSA. The CDR3 consists of 15 residues. The CDR3: CASSLMRQNNQPQHF. CDR3 nucleotides: TGTGCCAGCAGCTTAATGAGACAGAATAATCAGCCCCAGCATTTT.

V usage is TRBV9 and J usage is TRBJ1-6, with TRBD1 as a possible D gene (5 bases). V was trimmed by 3 bases and J by 8 bases, leaving 12 bases between them. The CDR3 runs to 14 residues. Looked up from germline, CDR1 is SGDLS and CDR2 is YYNGEE. In DNA, the CDR3 is TGTGCCAGCAGCGCCCGGGGGGGTTATTCACCCCTCCACTTT. It is translated as CASSARGGYSPLHF.

The gene calls are TRBV19 and TRBJ2-1; D is unresolved. The CDR3 is made up of 17 amino acids. Germline CDR1 and CDR2: LNHDA and SQIVND (reference sequence). The V end lost 4 bases, the J end lost 5 bases, and 21 bases lay between the germline ends. The CDR3 spells CASSRPITEATDNEQFF. For the CDR3, the DNA is TGTGCCAGTAGTAGACCGATTACAGAAGCAACTGACAATGAGCAGTTCTTC.

Only a few counts were recorded for this clone. J is TRBJ1-1 and V is TRBV5-1, with 7 bases identical to TRBD1. The trim removed 4 bases at V and 8 bases at J, leaving 14 bases unmatched. The germline V gene encodes CDR1 SGHRS and CDR2 YFSETQ. CDR3 size: 15 residues. In DNA, the CDR3 is TGCGCCAGCAGCGGACTCCAGGGGGACTCGGAGGAAGCTTTCTTT. Translating gives CASSGLQGDSEEAFF.

J is TRBJ2-4 and V is TRBV7-2, with D possibly matching TRBD1 (6 bases). The CDR3 contains 15 residues. The V and J ends lost 5 bases and 0 bases respectively, with 11 bases between them. CDR1 and CDR2 from the germline V gene are SGHTA and FQGNSA. The CDR3 here is CASSAGAIAKNIQYF. The CDR3 DNA reads TGTGCCAGCAGCGCAGGGGCCATAGCCAAAAACATTCAGTACTTC.

This sequence joins TRBV6-5 and TRBJ1-6; TRBD1 matches at 8 bases. There are 13 residues in the CDR3. J lost 7 bases, V lost 11 bases, and 7 bases had no gene match. The germline V gene encodes CDR1 MNHEY and CDR2 SVGAGI. In DNA, the CDR3 is TGTGCCGGAAATAGACAGGGGAATTCACCCCTCCACTTT. Translated, it gives CAGNRQGNSPLHF.

J is TRBJ2-5 and V is TRBV10-2, with 9 bases fitting TRBD2. CDR3 length: 16 residues. V lost 0 bases to trimming and J lost 2 bases; unmatched junction nucleotides: 4. Germline CDR1 and CDR2: WSHSY and SAAADI. This CDR3 is CASSESGAGGQETQYF. Here the CDR3 DNA reads TGCGCCAGCAGTGAGTCGGGAGCGGGGGGACAAGAGACCCAGTACTTC.

The chain uses TRBV7-2 and TRBJ1-2; D not certain. Germline V gene lookup returns CDR1 SGHTA and CDR2 FQGNSA. V was cut by 8 bases and J by 0 bases, with 10 bases left in between. This CDR3 region has 13 residues. For the CDR3, the DNA is TGTGCCAGCCGGCAGGAAGCTAACTATGGCTACACCTTC. The encoded protein is CASRQEANYGYTF.

There are a few counts of this clone. CDR3 sequence reads: CASSPGTHNSPLHF. CDR3 DNA sequence: TGTGCCAGCAGCCCCGGGACACATAATTCACCCCTCCACTTT. This chain links TRBV5-6 with TRBJ1-6; D perhaps matches TRBD1 (6 bases). CDR1 SGHDT and CDR2 YYEEEE come from the germline V gene. The V and J ends lost 4 bases and 5 bases respectively, with 10 bases between them. The CDR3 runs 14 residues.

The chain couples TRBV13 to TRBJ2-7; D call uncertain. This CDR3 is 13 amino acids long. V lost 6 bases to trimming and J lost 3 bases, with 12 bases between them. Germline lookup yields CDR1 PRHDT and CDR2 FYEKMQ (reference sequence). The CDR3 spells CASSKSSVYEQYF. For the CDR3, the DNA is TGTGCCAGCAGTAAGAGCAGCGTCTACGAGCAGTACTTC.

The chain employs TRBV7-2 and TRBJ2-3; TRBD2 agrees at 10 bases. This CDR3 has 16 residues. Germline V gene sequence: CDR1 SGHTA, CDR2 FQGNSA. The trim removed 1 base at V and 5 bases at J, leaving 6 bases unmatched. Written as DNA, the CDR3 is TGTGCCAGCAGCTTAGAGGTTCGACTAGCGGGAGATACGCAGTATTTT. Protein sequence: CASSLEVRLAGDTQYF.

This clone was seen a single time. The chain employs TRBV3-1 (or the pseudogene TRBV3-2) and TRBJ1-1, with 12 positions matching TRBD1. There are 15 residues in the CDR3. Germline CDR1 LGHDT, CDR2 YNNKEL (reference sequence). J lost 7 bases, V lost 4 bases, and 7 bases had no gene match. The CDR3 loop reads CASSRSGTGGVEAFF. CDR3 DNA: TGTGCCAGCAGCCGATCCGGGACAGGGGGCGTTGAAGCTTTCTTT.

A few counts support this clone. J is TRBJ1-6 and V is TRBV19, with 7 positions matching TRBD1. CDR3 length: 15 amino acids. Unmatched junction bases numbered 7, after V lost 7 bases and J lost 4 bases. The V gene's germline CDR1 is LNHDA and CDR2 SQIVND (reference sequence). The CDR3 bases are TGTGCCAGTACCTCACAGGGGAGTTATAATTCACCCCTCCACTTT. This encodes CASTSQGSYNSPLHF.

This clone is labeled medium-sized. CDR3 region: CASSDRDPRTDEQFF. The DNA for the CDR3 is TGTGCCAGCAGTGACCGGGATCCTCGTACGGATGAGCAGTTCTTC. This chain connects TRBV27 to TRBJ2-1, with D maybe TRBD2 (5 bases). This CDR3 is built from 15 residues. V was pared by 5 bases and J by 8 bases, with 19 bases between. Germline CDR1 reads MNHEY; CDR2 reads SMNVEV (reference sequence).

The V gene is TRBV27, the J gene TRBJ1-2; TRBD1 aligns across 7 bases. V shed 5 bases and J 6 bases; nucleotides not matched to a gene: 12. This CDR3 spans 15 amino acids. Germline-derived CDR1 and CDR2 are MNHEY and SMNVEV (reference sequence). CDR3 loop: CASSQTGTVVHGYTF. CDR3 nucleotides: TGTGCCAGCAGTCAAACCGGGACAGTGGTTCATGGCTACACCTTC.

The chain combines TRBV19 with TRBJ1-6, with a weak D call TRBD1 (5 bases). V was trimmed by 5 bases and J by 10 bases, leaving 9 bases between them. Germline V gene data show CDR1 as LNHDA and CDR2 as SQIVND (reference sequence). CDR3 length equals 12 residues. CDR3 sequence: CASSPQGSPLHF. The CDR3 region has the DNA TGTGCCAGTAGTCCCCAGGGATCACCCCTCCACTTT.

This rearrangement joins TRBV19 to TRBJ1-2, with D hard to call. CDR1 is LNHDA and CDR2 is SQIVND in the germline V gene (reference sequence). This CDR3 comprises 13 residues. Trimming removed 1 base from V and 1 base from J, with 4 bases in between. The CDR3 reads CASSIGSNYGYTF. The CDR3 DNA sequence: TGTGCCAGTAGTATAGGCAGTAACTATGGCTACACCTTC.